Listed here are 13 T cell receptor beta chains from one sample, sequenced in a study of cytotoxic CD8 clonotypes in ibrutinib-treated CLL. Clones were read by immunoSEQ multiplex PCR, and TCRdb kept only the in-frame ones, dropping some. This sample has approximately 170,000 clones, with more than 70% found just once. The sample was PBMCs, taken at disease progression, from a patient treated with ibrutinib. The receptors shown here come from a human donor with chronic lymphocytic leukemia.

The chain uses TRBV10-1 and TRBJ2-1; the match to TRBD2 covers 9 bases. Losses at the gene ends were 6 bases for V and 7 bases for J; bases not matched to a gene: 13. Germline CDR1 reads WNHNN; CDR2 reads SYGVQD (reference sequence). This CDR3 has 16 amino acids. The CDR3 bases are TGCGCCAGCAGCGCTAAGGGCGGGAGGGCAAGAAATGAGCAGTTCTTC. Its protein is CASSAKGGRARNEQFF.

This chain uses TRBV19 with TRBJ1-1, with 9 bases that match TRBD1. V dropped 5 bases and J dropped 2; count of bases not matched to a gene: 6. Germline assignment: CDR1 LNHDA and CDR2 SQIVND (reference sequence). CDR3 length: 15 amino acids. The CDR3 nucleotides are TGTGCCAGTAGTCCTCCGGGACAGGGAAACACTGAAGCTTTCTTT. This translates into CASSPPGQGNTEAFF.

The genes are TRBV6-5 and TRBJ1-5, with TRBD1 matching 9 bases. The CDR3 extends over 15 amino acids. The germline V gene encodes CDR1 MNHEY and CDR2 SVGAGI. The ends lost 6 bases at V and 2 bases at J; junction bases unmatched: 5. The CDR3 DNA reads TGTGCCAGCAGCAAGGACAGGGGTGGCAATCAGCCCCAGCATTTT. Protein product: CASSKDRGGNQPQHF.

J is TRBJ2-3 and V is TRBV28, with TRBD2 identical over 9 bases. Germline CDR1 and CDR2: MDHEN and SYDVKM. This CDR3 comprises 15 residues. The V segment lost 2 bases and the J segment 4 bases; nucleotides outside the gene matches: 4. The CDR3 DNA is TGTGCCAGCAGTTTAAAGATAGCGGGAGCAGATACGCAGTATTTT. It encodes CASSLKIAGADTQYF.

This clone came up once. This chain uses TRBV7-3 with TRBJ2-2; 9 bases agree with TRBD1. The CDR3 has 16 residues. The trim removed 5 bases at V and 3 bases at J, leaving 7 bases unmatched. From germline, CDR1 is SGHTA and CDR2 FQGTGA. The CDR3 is CASSRDRVGDTGELFF. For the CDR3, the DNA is TGTGCCAGCAGCAGGGACAGGGTGGGCGACACCGGGGAGCTGTTTTTT.

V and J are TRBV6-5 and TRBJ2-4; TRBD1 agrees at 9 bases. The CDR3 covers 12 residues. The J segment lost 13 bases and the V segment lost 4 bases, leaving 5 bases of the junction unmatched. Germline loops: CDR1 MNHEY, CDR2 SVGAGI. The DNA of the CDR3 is TGTGCCAGCAGTTCATACAGGGGGCAGCAGTACTTC. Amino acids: CASSSYRGQQYF.

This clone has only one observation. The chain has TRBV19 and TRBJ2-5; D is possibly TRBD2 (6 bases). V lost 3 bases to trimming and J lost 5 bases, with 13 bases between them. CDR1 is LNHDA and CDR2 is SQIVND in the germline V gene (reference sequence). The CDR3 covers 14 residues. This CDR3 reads CASSMDGGRETQYF. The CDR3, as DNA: TGTGCCAGTAGTATGGACGGGGGTAGGGAGACCCAGTACTTC.

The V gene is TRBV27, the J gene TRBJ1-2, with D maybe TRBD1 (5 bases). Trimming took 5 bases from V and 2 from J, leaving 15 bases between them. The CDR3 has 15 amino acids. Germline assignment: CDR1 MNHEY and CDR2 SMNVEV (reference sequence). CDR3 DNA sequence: TGTGCCAGCAGTCCACCGGGACTCGTAAACTATGGCTACACCTTC. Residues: CASSPPGLVNYGYTF.

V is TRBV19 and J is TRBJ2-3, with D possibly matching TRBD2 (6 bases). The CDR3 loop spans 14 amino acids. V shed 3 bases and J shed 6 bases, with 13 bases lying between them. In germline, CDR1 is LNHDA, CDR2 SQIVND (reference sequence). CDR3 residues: CASSIEGGTDTQYF. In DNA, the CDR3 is TGTGCCAGTAGTATTGAGGGCGGGACGGATACGCAGTATTTT.

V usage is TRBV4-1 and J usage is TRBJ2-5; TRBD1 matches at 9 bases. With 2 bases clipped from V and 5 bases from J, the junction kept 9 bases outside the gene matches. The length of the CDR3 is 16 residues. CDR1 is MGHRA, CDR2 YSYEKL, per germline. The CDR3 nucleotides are TGCGCCAGCAGCCAACCTAGCGGACAGGGGCCGGAGACCCAGTACTTC. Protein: CASSQPSGQGPETQYF.

CDR3 residues: CASSPLFLSSYEQYF. Written as DNA, the CDR3 is TGTGCCAGCAGTCCACTCTTCCTCAGCTCCTACGAGCAGTACTTC. The chain has TRBV5-4 and TRBJ2-7; D gene uncertain. Germline assignment: CDR1 SGHNT and CDR2 YYREEE (reference sequence). This CDR3 comprises 15 residues. With 5 bases removed from V and 0 bases from J, the gap between germline ends came to 15 bases.

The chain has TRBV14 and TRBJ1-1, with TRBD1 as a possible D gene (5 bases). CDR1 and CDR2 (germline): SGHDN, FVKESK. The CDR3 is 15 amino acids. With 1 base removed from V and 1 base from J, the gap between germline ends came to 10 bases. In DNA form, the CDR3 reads TGTGCCAGCAGCCAAGGGGGGATGAAGAACACTGAAGCTTTCTTT. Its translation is CASSQGGMKNTEAFF.

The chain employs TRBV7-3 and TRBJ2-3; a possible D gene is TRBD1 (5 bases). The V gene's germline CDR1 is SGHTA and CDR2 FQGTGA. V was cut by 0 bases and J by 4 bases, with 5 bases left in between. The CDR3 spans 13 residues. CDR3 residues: CASSLTGADTQYF. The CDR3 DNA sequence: TGTGCCAGCAGCTTAACAGGGGCAGATACGCAGTATTTT.